This TCR beta chain came from a study of T-cell reconstitution after alpha-beta-depleted transplantation in children (dated by TCRdb to about 2016). About the study as a whole: The study quantitatively tracked T-cell immune reconstitution after TCRalphabeta/CD19-depleted allogeneic hematopoietic cell transplantation in children using TCR repertoire profiling. What the work shows at the level of the full study, not this receptor alone: Apparently early alphabetaT-cell count recovery about two months after transplant reportedly relied on only several hundred rapidly expanded clones derived from non-depleted graft cells. In some patients, the high TCRbeta diversity seen at day 60 was put down to recipient T cells and intrathymic progenitors that had survived conditioning. Over subsequent months, a decline in hyperexpanded clone frequencies was noted, and after one year, T-cell counts and TCRbeta diversity were mostly ascribed to newly produced T cells.

The protocol used for the library was PCR. For sequencing, an Illumina HiSeq 2500 was employed. Molecular barcoding was employed in the preparation of TCR libraries, with unique molecular identifiers being used to normalize TCRbeta repertoire quantification. The public reads were reanalyzed by TCRdb: fastp trimming at Q25, MiXCR alignment, in-frame beta chains only. A single entry per CDR3 protein holds the most common genes and DNA from its merged rows. For this sample there are just under 250,000 distinct CDR3 sequences; more than 20% appear just once. The ten top clones hold about 2.5% of the sample. Per the publication, the treatment or condition label means: allogeneic hematopoietic cell transplantation with graft depleted of TCRalphabeta T cells and CD19 B cells. The transplant recipients were children given TCRalphabeta/CD19-depleted allogeneic hematopoietic cell grafts. This clonotype was seen at least ten times. The specificity of this receptor is unknown. One base away there is no much larger clone; base qualities are not given.

Including cysteine and phenylalanine, the CDR3 has 15 amino acids. Kept here is only the CDR3 DNA, which spans 45 bases and is read in frame from base 1. V lost 7 bases and J lost 5 bases; the stretch between them is 18 bases long. The chain was built from TRBV12-3 or TRBV12-4 and TRBJ2-1; the D segment may tentatively be TRBD1 or TRBD2, each giving 6 matched bases. This TCR came from a girl aged 2 to 9 with Fanconi anemia, due to receive a stem cell transplant. The sample in question was PBMCs, obtained before TCRalphabeta/CD19-depleted stem cell transplant. The bases read TGTGCCAGCACCGTGGGTAGGGGGGCTCACAATGAGCAGTTCTTC. This is translated as CASTVGRGAHNEQFF.